These T cell receptor beta chains were read from a single sample in a study of CD8+ T cells in alopecia areata. Measured with immunoSEQ multiplex PCR; TCRdb has only the in-frame clones, and not every one. The sample records 95,000 to 120,000 clones, 45% to 70% being singletons. Sequencing was carried out using CD8+ T cells sorted from blood. All receptors derive from a human donor in good health. CDR3s include the opening cysteine and the closing phenylalanine or tryptophan. The D gene is left open where the match is weak. The size of a clone is reported for some rows only, either as once, few or many, or as a class for expanded clones.

D gene	CDR3 length	V gene	J gene	clone size	CDR3 protein	CDR3 DNA
.	15	TRBV19	TRBJ2-3	few	CASSIWGGSTDTQYF	TGTGCCAGTAGTATCTGGGGTGGCAGTACAGATACGCAGTATTTT
.	15	TRBV6-5	TRBJ2-6	few	CASSDSLSGANVLTF	TGTGCCAGCAGTGACTCTCTTTCTGGGGCCAACGTCCTGACTTTC
.	14	TRBV7-8	TRBJ1-1	.	CASSLRGGHTEAFF	TGTGCCAGCAGCTTACGGGGAGGGCACACTGAAGCTTTCTTT
.	14	TRBV6-5	TRBJ1-1	.	CASSYRGGDTEAFF	TGTGCCAGCAGTTACCGGGGAGGGGACACTGAAGCTTTCTTT
TRBD1	14	TRBV9	TRBJ1-1	.	CASSAGQGATEAFF	TGTGCCAGCAGCGCCGGACAGGGAGCCACTGAAGCTTTCTTT
.	16	TRBV5-5	TRBJ1-4	few	CASSPDTFPTNEKLFF	TGTGCCAGCAGCCCCGACACCTTTCCAACTAATGAAAAACTGTTTTTT
.	15	TRBV6-6	TRBJ2-1	.	CASSYGQSPYNEQFF	TGTGCCAGCAGTTACGGACAGTCCCCCTACAATGAGCAGTTCTTC
TRBD2	16	TRBV2	TRBJ2-3	.	CASSDDTSGITDTQYF	TGTGCCAGCAGCGATGACACTAGCGGTATCACAGATACGCAGTATTTT
.	14	TRBV5-1	TRBJ2-7	.	CASSLSAGAYEQYF	TGCGCCAGCAGCTTGTCGGCAGGGGCCTACGAGCAGTACTTC
.	14	TRBV27	TRBJ1-6	.	CASSFPGGDSPLHF	TGTGCCAGCAGTTTCCCCGGGGGCGATTCACCCCTCCACTTT
.	15	TRBV2	TRBJ2-3	.	CASRDDRASTDTQYF	TGTGCCAGCAGAGACGACCGAGCTAGCACAGATACGCAGTATTTT
.	15	TRBV19	TRBJ1-5	few	CASSLTGYSNQPQHF	TGTGCCAGTAGTCTAACAGGCTATAGCAATCAGCCCCAGCATTTT
.	14	TRBV7-2	TRBJ2-7	.	CASTDESGPYEQYF	TGTGCCAGCACCGACGAATCGGGGCCCTACGAGCAGTACTTC
.	14	TRBV9	TRBJ1-5	.	CASSAGGENQPQHF	TGTGCCAGCAGCGCCGGGGGAGAAAATCAGCCCCAGCATTTT
.	15	TRBV28	TRBJ2-7	few	CASSSTTGNRNEQYF	TGTGCCAGCAGTTCGACTACAGGAAATCGGAACGAGCAGTACTTC
.	12	TRBV7-9	TRBJ1-1	.	CASSPANTEAFF	TGTGCCAGCAGCCCGGCTAACACTGAAGCTTTCTTT
.	13	TRBV27	TRBJ1-1	.	CASSVGGNTEAFF	TGTGCCAGCAGTGTGGGGGGCAACACTGAAGCTTTCTTT
.	12	TRBV29-1	TRBJ2-2	.	CSVDPGDRELFF	TGCAGCGTTGATCCCGGGGACCGGGAGCTGTTTTTT
.	15	TRBV5-1	TRBJ2-5	.	CASERAGSGQETQYF	TGCGCCAGCGAGCGTGCGGGGTCAGGGCAAGAGACCCAGTACTTC
TRBD1	17	TRBV30	TRBJ2-1	.	CALGQGYSRFPYNEQFF	TGTGCCTTAGGACAGGGGTATAGCCGCTTCCCCTACAATGAGCAGTTCTTC
.	13	TRBV5-4	TRBJ1-1	once	CASSLRGMTEAFF	TGTGCCAGCAGCTTGCGGGGTATGACTGAAGCTTTCTTT
.	12	TRBV4-1	TRBJ1-5	.	CASSHPNQPQHF	TGCGCCAGCAGCCATCCTAATCAGCCCCAGCATTTT
.	15	TRBV13	TRBJ1-1	.	CASSLGRRGLNEAFF	TGTGCCAGCAGCTTAGGCCGAAGGGGCTTGAATGAAGCTTTCTTT
TRBD1	17	TRBV25-1	TRBJ1-1	.	CASNQGQGTIMNTEAFF	TGTGCCAGCAACCAAGGACAGGGTACTATCATGAACACTGAAGCTTTCTTT
.	15	TRBV6-5	TRBJ2-3	.	CASSYDGTFTDTQYF	TGTGCCAGCAGTTACGATGGCACATTCACAGATACGCAGTATTTT
.	15	TRBV15	TRBJ1-5	.	CATSRGSGQNQPQHF	TGTGCCACCAGCAGAGGAAGCGGACAGAATCAGCCCCAGCATTTT
.	15	TRBV28	TRBJ1-6	.	CASRTEDSYNSPLHF	TGTGCCAGCAGAACAGAAGACTCCTATAATTCACCCCTCCACTTT
.	14	TRBV13	TRBJ2-5	.	CASRKGGGHETQYF	TGTGCCAGCAGGAAAGGTGGGGGTCACGAGACCCAGTACTTC
TRBD1	16	TRBV6-5	TRBJ2-5	once	CASSYSPTGDQETQYF	TGTGCCAGCAGTTACTCTCCGACAGGGGACCAAGAGACCCAGTACTTC
TRBD2	15	TRBV5-1	TRBJ2-1	.	CASSHLSGGLNEQFF	TGCGCCAGCAGCCACCTTAGCGGGGGCCTCAATGAGCAGTTCTTC
TRBD2	15	TRBV6-4	TRBJ2-5	few	CASSAASGAQETQYF	TGTGCCAGCAGTGCGGCTAGCGGCGCTCAAGAGACCCAGTACTTC
.	13	TRBV29-1	TRBJ2-3	.	CSTIGAETDTQYF	TGCAGCACAATAGGGGCCGAAACAGATACGCAGTATTTT
.	11	TRBV2	TRBJ1-2	.	CASSTPYGYTF	TGTGCCAGCAGCACCCCCTATGGCTACACCTTC
.	14	TRBV7-9	TRBJ2-1	few	CASRLPGAYNEQFF	TGTGCCAGCAGGTTGCCAGGGGCTTACAATGAGCAGTTCTTC
.	14	TRBV18	TRBJ2-3	.	CASSSVSSTDTQYF	TGTGCCAGCTCATCCGTATCTAGCACAGATACGCAGTATTTT
.	12	TRBV6-1	TRBJ2-7	.	CASSEIPYEQYF	TGTGCCAGCAGTGAAATACCATACGAGCAGTACTTC
.	10	TRBV29-1	TRBJ2-7	few	CSAGDYEQYF	TGCAGCGCGGGGGACTACGAGCAGTACTTC
TRBD1	13	TRBV28	TRBJ2-7	few	CASTGQGTYEQYF	TGTGCCAGCACCGGACAGGGGACCTACGAGCAGTACTTC